The 5 T cell receptor beta chains below come from one sample, sequenced in a study of molecular identifiers for immune sequencing clone quantification (dated by TCRdb to between 2017 and 2018). The method behind the library was PCR. The sequencer listed for this sample is Illumina HiSeq 4000. TCRdb trimmed public reads at Q25 via fastp, called clones via MiXCR and kept in-frame beta chains. Rows matching on CDR3 protein sequence are summarized as one entry with the most common DNA and genes. The sample data list 490,000 or so distinct CDR3 sequences, and around a fifth of these were observed just once. Of the sample, about 0.78% is held by the ten largest clones. The specimen sequenced was naive CD8+ T cells from blood, with Jurkat cell RNA spiked in. This specimen's cell subset or site label, per the study, means: FACS-sorted CD8+CD4-CCR7+CD45RA+ naive T cells. These receptors all come from a human donor in good health. Some libraries in this study had Jurkat cell RNA spiked in.

The chain links TRBV12-3 or TRBV12-4 to TRBJ2-1; no clear D gene. The CDR3 totals 13 residues. Trimming stripped 3 bases from V and 7 bases from J, with 10 bases between. CDR3 residues: CASSFHSANEQFF. Written as DNA, the CDR3 is TGTGCCAGCAGTTTTCACAGCGCTAATGAGCAGTTCTTC.

The chain has TRBV4-1 and TRBJ1-1; D gene ambiguous. Per the germline V gene, CDR1 is MGHRA and CDR2 is YSYEKL. The V end was cut by 0 bases, the J end by 4 bases, with 18 bases between. The CDR3 length is 17 residues. The CDR3 coding sequence is TGCGCCAGCAGCCAAGATCCGCCCGGGTCCGCGAGCACTGAAGCTTTCTTT. Amino acid sequence: CASSQDPPGSASTEAFF.

This chain uses TRBV6-5 with TRBJ2-5; 8 positions agree with TRBD1. Germline CDR1 and CDR2: MNHEY and SVGAGI. CDR3 length: 15 residues. Trimming removed 5 bases from V and 2 bases from J; junction bases left unmatched: 7. The CDR3: CASSTRDRPQETQYF. CDR3 DNA sequence: TGTGCCAGCAGTACCCGGGACAGGCCTCAAGAGACCCAGTACTTC.

In this sample, this clonotype turned up many times. The V gene is TRBV5-1, the J gene TRBJ2-4; possible D gene TRBD2, 6 bases. The V end lost 1 base, the J end lost 7 bases, and 15 bases lay between the germline ends. The CDR3 is made up of 15 amino acids. Germline loops: CDR1 SGHRS, CDR2 YFSETQ. CDR3 region: CASSLTGGIVNIQYF. The CDR3 coding sequence is TGCGCCAGCAGCTTGACAGGCGGGATTGTGAACATTCAGTACTTC.

On this clonotype itself: At one of its ends the junction is not consistent with the germline gene, which may arise from a read error. The chain is built from TRBV6-5 and TRBJ2-1, with D unresolved. Germline values: CDR1 MNHEY, CDR2 SVGAGI. The CDR3 length is 14 residues. CDR3 DNA: TGTGCCAGCAGCAAAAGGAGCTCCTGCAATGAGCAGTTCTTC. Protein product: CASSKRSSCNEQFF.